This T cell receptor beta chain was captured in a study of technical replicates of blood from a handful of donors. Assay used: immunoSEQ multiplex PCR; TCRdb lists only in-frame clones, some missing. This sample carries 72,000 or so clones, 94% of them seen once, and the ten largest clones take 0.3% to 0.45%. CDR1 is SGHTA and CDR2 is FQGTGA in the germline V gene. V lost 1 base to trimming and J lost 3 bases, with 12 bases between them. The CDR3 runs to 16 residues. Material: T cells isolated from PBMCs. The rearrangement uses TRBV7-3 and TRBJ2-2, with D possibly being TRBD1 (6 bases). The sequence came from a human donor in good health. Written as DNA, the CDR3 is TGTGCCAGCAGCTTAAATTCGGCAGGGGACACCGGGGAGCTGTTTTTT. It encodes CASSLNSAGDTGELFF.